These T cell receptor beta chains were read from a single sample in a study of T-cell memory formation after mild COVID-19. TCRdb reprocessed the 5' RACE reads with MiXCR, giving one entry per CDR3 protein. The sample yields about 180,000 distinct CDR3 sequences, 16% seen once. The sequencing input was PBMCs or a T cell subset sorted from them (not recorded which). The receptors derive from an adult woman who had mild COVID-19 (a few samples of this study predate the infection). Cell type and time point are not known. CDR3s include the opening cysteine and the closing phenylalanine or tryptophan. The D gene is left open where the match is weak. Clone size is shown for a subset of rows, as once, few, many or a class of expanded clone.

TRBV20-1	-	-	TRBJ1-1	TGCAGTGCTAGAGATCCCCGGGGGGTCCTTGGGAACACTGAAGCTTTCTTT	CSARDPRGVLGNTEAFF
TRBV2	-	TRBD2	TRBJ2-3	TGTGCCAGCAGTGCCGGACTAGCGGGGGTCAAATGGGCAGATACGCAGTATTTT	CASSAGLAGVKWADTQYF
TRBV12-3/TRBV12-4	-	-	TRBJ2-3	TGTGCCAGCAGCAGCGACTGGAGCGGCACAGATACGCAGTATTTT	CASSSDWSGTDTQYF
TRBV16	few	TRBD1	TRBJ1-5	TGTGCCAGCAGCCGATCCAGGGGGCCTCAGCCCCAGCATTTT	CASSRSRGPQPQHF
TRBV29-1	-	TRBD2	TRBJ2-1	TGCAGCCTAACACTAGCGCCGCATGTCAATGAGCAGTTCTTC	CSLTLAPHVNEQFF
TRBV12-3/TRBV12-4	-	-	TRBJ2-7	TGTGCCAGCAGTGGAGTTTCTAGTTCCTACGAGCAGTACTTC	CASSGVSSSYEQYF
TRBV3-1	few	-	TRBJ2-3	TGTGCCAGCAGAAAAGGGACCTCGTCAAACACAGATACGCAGTATTTT	CASRKGTSSNTDTQYF
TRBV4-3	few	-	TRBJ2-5	TGCGCCAGCAGCCAAGATTACCAGACCCAGTACTTC	CASSQDYQTQYF
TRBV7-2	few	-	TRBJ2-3	TGTGCCAGCAGCTTACGCGGGCTGGGGACAGATACGCAGTATTTT	CASSLRGLGTDTQYF
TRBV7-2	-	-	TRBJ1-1	TGTGCCAGCAGCTTAGGGTGGACAGTGAACACTGAAGCTTTCTTT	CASSLGWTVNTEAFF
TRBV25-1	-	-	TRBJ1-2	TGTGCCAGCAGTGAAGACTATGGCTACACCTTC	CASSEDYGYTF
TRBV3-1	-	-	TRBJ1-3	TGTGCCAGCAGCCAGGACAGTTTTGGAAACACCATATATTTT	CASSQDSFGNTIYF
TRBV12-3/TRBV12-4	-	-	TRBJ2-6	TGTGCCAGCAGTCCGAGGGGCTCTGGGGCCAACGTCCTGACTTTC	CASSPRGSGANVLTF
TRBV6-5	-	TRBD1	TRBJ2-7	TGTGCCAGCAAACCTCTGAGGGGGACAGGGGCCTCCTACGAGCAGTACTTC	CASKPLRGTGASYEQYF
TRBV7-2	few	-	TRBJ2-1	TGTGCCAGCAGCTTAGGCGGGGGCGCCCTTGGCAATGAGCAGTTCTTC	CASSLGGGALGNEQFF
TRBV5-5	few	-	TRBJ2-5	TGTGCCAGCAGCTTGGTGTGGTCCCATGGGCCCCAAGAGACCCAGTACTTC	CASSLVWSHGPQETQYF
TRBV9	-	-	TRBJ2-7	TGTGCCAGCAGCGTAGGCGCTCTCTCCGTCTACGAGCAGTACTTC	CASSVGALSVYEQYF
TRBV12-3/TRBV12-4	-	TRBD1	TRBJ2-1	TGTGCCAGCACTGACAGGGGGGTGAATGAGCAGTTCTTC	CASTDRGVNEQFF
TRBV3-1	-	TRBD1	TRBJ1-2	TGTGCCAGCACCGGGACAGGAAACTATGGCTACACCTTC	CASTGTGNYGYTF
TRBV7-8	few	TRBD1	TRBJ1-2	TGTGCCAGCAGCTTAGGGGACAGGAGCTATGGCTACACCTTC	CASSLGDRSYGYTF
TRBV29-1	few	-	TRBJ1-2	TGCAGCGTAAAAGGCCAGACTTCCTATGGCTACACCTTC	CSVKGQTSYGYTF
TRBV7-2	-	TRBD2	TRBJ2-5	TGTGCCAGCAGCTTAGGTGACTTCGCGGGGGGGCAAGAGACCCAGTACTTC	CASSLGDFAGGQETQYF
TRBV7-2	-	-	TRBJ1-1	TGTGCCAGCAGCACCCGGAGCGGTTCATGGAACACTGAAGCTTTCTTT	CASSTRSGSWNTEAFF